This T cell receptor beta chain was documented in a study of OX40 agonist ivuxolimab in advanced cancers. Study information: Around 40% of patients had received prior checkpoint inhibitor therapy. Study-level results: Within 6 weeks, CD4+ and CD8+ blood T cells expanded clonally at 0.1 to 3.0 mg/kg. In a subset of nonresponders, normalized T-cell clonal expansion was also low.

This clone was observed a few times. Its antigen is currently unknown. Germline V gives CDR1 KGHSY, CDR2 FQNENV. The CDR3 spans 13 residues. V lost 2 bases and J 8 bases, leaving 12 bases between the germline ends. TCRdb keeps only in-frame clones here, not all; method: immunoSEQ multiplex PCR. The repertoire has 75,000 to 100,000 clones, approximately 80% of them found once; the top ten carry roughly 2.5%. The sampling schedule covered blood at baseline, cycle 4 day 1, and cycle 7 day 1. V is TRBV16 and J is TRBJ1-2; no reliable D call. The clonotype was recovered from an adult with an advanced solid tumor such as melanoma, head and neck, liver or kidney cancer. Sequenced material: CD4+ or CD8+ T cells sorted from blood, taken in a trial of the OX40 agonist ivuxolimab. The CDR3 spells CASSQTAQGGYTF. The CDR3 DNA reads TGTGCCAGCAGCCAAACTGCCCAAGGAGGCTACACCTTC.